One and the same sample provided the 14 T cell receptor beta chains below, sequenced in a study of blood T cell repertoires in COVID-19. Sequenced by immunoSEQ multiplex PCR; TCRdb stores in-frame clones only, minus some. The data show more than 100,000 clones, 84% seen once. Sequencing was carried out using peripheral blood. Source of these receptors: a man aged 60 to 69 with acute or convalescent COVID-19.

The genes are TRBV11-2 and TRBJ1-2; 8 bases are a match to TRBD1. The CDR3 loop spans 16 amino acids. Germline V gene lookup returns CDR1 SGHAT and CDR2 FQNNGV. V shed 1 base and J 8 bases; nucleotides not matched to a gene: 12. The CDR3 coding sequence is TGTGCCAGCAGCTTAGCCTGGACAGGGAATGAAAGGGGCTACACCTTC. It is translated as CASSLAWTGNERGYTF.

This clone was picked up a small number of times. The genes are TRBV4-1 and TRBJ1-5; 7 nucleotides match TRBD1. Trimming cost V 2 bases and J 4 bases; bases outside gene matches: 14. The CDR3 sequence is 18 residues long. Germline values: CDR1 MGHRA, CDR2 YSYEKL. The CDR3 DNA reads TGCGCCAGCAGCCAAACCCCCTCCGGGACAGTTATTAATCAGCCCCAGCATTTT. Translation gives CASSQTPSGTVINQPQHF.

The chain joins TRBV18 to TRBJ1-6; tentative D call: TRBD1 (5 bases). CDR1 KGHSH and CDR2 LQKENI come from the germline V gene. Trimming removed 6 bases at V and 7 bases at J, with 16 bases between. There are 15 residues in the CDR3. The CDR3 DNA reads as TGTGCCAGCTCCCCAGGGACTGGGTCAAATTCACCCCTCCACTTT. This sequence encodes CASSPGTGSNSPLHF.

V gene TRBV19 combines with J gene TRBJ1-1; TRBD1 is a possible D gene (6 bases). CDR3 length equals 15 residues. Germline assignment: CDR1 LNHDA and CDR2 SQIVND (reference sequence). V was trimmed by 7 bases and J by 4 bases, leaving 19 bases between them. The CDR3 coding sequence is TGTGCCAGTACCCGGCTACAGGGAATCGGCACTGAAGCTTTCTTT. Residues: CASTRLQGIGTEAFF.

The chain combines TRBV29-1 with TRBJ2-6; possible D gene TRBD2, 6 bases. The CDR3 has 17 residues. The germline V gene encodes CDR1 SQVTM and CDR2 ANQGSEA. V was pared by 4 bases and J by 0 bases, with 16 bases between. CDR3 in DNA: TGCAGCGTTGCTTCCCGCGGGACCAGCTCTGGGGCCAACGTCCTGACTTTC. Protein: CSVASRGTSSGANVLTF.

V usage is TRBV5-5 and J usage is TRBJ1-5; D might be TRBD1 (6 bases). The CDR3 runs to 14 residues. Germline CDR1 and CDR2: SGHKS and YYEKEE (reference sequence). The V end lost 4 bases, the J end lost 3 bases, and 11 bases lay between the germline ends. CDR3 sequence: CASSGDMVNQPQHF. As DNA, the CDR3 is TGTGCCAGCAGCGGGGACATGGTCAATCAGCCCCAGCATTTT.

The chain carries TRBV7-6 and TRBJ2-2; 10 bases are shared with TRBD1. The V segment lost 5 bases and the J segment 3 bases; nucleotides outside the gene matches: 3. Germline-derived CDR1 and CDR2 are SGHVS and FNYEAQ. The CDR3 is 15 residues long. CDR3 bases: TGTGCCAGCAGCCCGACAGGGGGCGACACCGGGGAGCTGTTTTTT. Translation: CASSPTGGDTGELFF.

This clone was observed a single time. V is TRBV2 and J is TRBJ1-2; weak D call: TRBD1 (6 bases). V was clipped by 2 bases and J by 8 bases, with 15 bases between them. Germline lookup yields CDR1 SNHLY and CDR2 FYNNEI. This CDR3 contains 14 residues. DNA of the CDR3: TGTGCCAGCAGTGAAAACACAGGGCCTAGAGGCTACACCTTC. The encoded protein is CASSENTGPRGYTF.

The genes are TRBV5-4 and TRBJ1-2; 7 nucleotides agree with TRBD1. The CDR3 runs to 13 residues. Germline loops: CDR1 SGHNT, CDR2 YYREEE (reference sequence). V gave up 0 bases and J gave up 7 bases; unmatched junction bases: 3. The CDR3 loop reads CASSLAGGLGYTF. CDR3 nucleotide sequence: TGTGCCAGCAGCTTGGCAGGGGGTCTTGGCTACACCTTC.

The table lists this clone with a count of one. The chain employs TRBV6-1 and TRBJ1-1; 12 nucleotides align to TRBD1. The CDR3 has 19 residues. The junction had 19 bases not matched to a gene; V was cut back by 3 bases and J by 8 bases. CDR1 MNHNS and CDR2 SASEGT come from the germline V gene. Here the CDR3 DNA reads TGTGCCAGCAGTGACTTCCGGGACAGGGGGCGGACAAAAACAGGGGAAGCTTTCTTT. It translates to CASSDFRDRGRTKTGEAFF.

This clone turned up a few times. This chain joins TRBV9 and TRBJ2-1, with 13 bases matching TRBD2. The CDR3 covers 15 residues. After removal of 0 bases from V and 9 bases from J, the junction contained 3 bases not matched to a gene. In germline, CDR1 is SGDLS, CDR2 YYNGEE. The CDR3 coding sequence is TGTGCCAGCAGCGTAGGACTAGCGGGGGGAAGTGAGCAGTTCTTC. It encodes CASSVGLAGGSEQFF.

DNA of the CDR3: TGTGCCAGCAGCCCCCGACAGGGGGAAAAACTGTTTTTT. Protein product: CASSPRQGEKLFF. The chain joins TRBV12-3 or TRBV12-4 to TRBJ1-4; 8 bases line up with TRBD1. V trimming: 6 bases; J trimming: 8 bases; junction bases outside the gene matches: 5. CDR3 length: 13 amino acids.

The chain has TRBV7-6 and TRBJ1-2; D is possibly TRBD1 (5 bases). This CDR3 is 15 amino acids long. Germline V CDR1 and CDR2: SGHVS, FNYEAQ. Trimming took off 1 base at V and 4 bases at J, with 13 bases between the two ends. CDR3 region: CASSLVQGLGYGYTF. In DNA, the CDR3 is TGTGCCAGCAGCTTAGTCCAGGGTTTGGGCTATGGCTACACCTTC.

The V and J genes are TRBV5-1 and TRBJ1-2; 7 nucleotides match TRBD1. Germline V gene sequence: CDR1 SGHRS, CDR2 YFSETQ. Unmatched junction bases numbered 9, after V lost 4 bases and J lost 6 bases. The CDR3 is made up of 14 amino acids. CDR3 nucleotides: TGCGCCAGCAGCCTACGTATACAGGGGAATGGCTACACCTTC. Protein product: CASSLRIQGNGYTF.